These 21 T cell receptor beta chains came from one sample sequenced in a study of cytomegalovirus exposure and HLA in healthy donors. The PCR was carried out with 60 Vbeta primers and 13 Jbeta primers. The repertoire was sequenced with immunoSEQ multiplex PCR; TCRdb's copy has only in-frame clones and lacks some. The sample has roughly 130,000 clones; around three quarters are singletons. The sequenced sample consisted of PBMCs. All receptors come from a male donor in good health and CMV-seronegative.

The rearrangement uses TRBV6-5 and TRBJ1-2, with D possibly TRBD1 on 6 matching bases. V was shortened by 5 bases and J by 2 bases, with 15 bases between the two germline ends. Germline CDR1 MNHEY, CDR2 SVGAGI. The CDR3 has 15 residues. In DNA form, the CDR3 reads TGTGCCAGCAGTCCGACAGGCGGACAAAACTATGGCTACACCTTC. Protein product: CASSPTGGQNYGYTF.

The count of this clone is one. The chain employs TRBV7-8 and TRBJ2-5, with 7 bases identical to TRBD2. Germline assignment: CDR1 SGHVS and CDR2 FQNEAQ. CDR3 length equals 17 residues. V shed 7 bases, J shed 11 bases, and the junction held 25 bases outside the gene matches. CDR3 in DNA: TGTGCCAGCACCTTCCGCCCGGGGGAGCGGGTGGGGAGGGAGCAGTACTTC. This encodes CASTFRPGERVGREQYF.

CDR3 protein: CASSHRPLAGDTGELFF. CDR3 nucleotide sequence: TGTGCCAGCAGCCACCGACCACTAGCGGGAGACACCGGGGAGCTGTTTTTT. The rearrangement joins TRBV11-2 to TRBJ2-2; 11 bases agree with TRBD2. J gave up 3 bases and V 5 bases, and 8 bases lay outside the gene matches. Germline V lookup: CDR1 SGHAT, CDR2 FQNNGV. CDR3 length equals 17 residues.

The genes are TRBV4-3 and TRBJ2-7; 7 nucleotides match TRBD1. The CDR3 covers 15 residues. J was trimmed by 3 bases and V by 0 bases; bases with no gene match: 5. From germline, CDR1 is LGHNA and CDR2 YSLEER. CDR3 in amino acids: CASSQEGRGHYEQYF. CDR3 nucleotide sequence: TGCGCCAGCAGCCAAGAAGGAAGGGGGCACTACGAGCAGTACTTC.

J is TRBJ2-6 and V is TRBV9; perhaps TRBD1 as D (5 bases). The CDR3 is 18 amino acids. CDR1 SGDLS and CDR2 YYNGEE come from the germline V gene. The V end lost 0 bases, the J end lost 0 bases, and 13 bases lay between the germline ends. This chain's CDR3 is CASSVEVAGHSGANVLTF. The CDR3 DNA reads TGTGCCAGCAGCGTAGAAGTTGCAGGGCACTCTGGGGCCAACGTCCTGACTTTC.

This chain connects TRBV11-2 to TRBJ1-5, with D unclear. Trimming left V 4 bases short and J 1 base short, with 5 bases between. Germline CDR1 reads SGHAT; CDR2 reads FQNNGV. The CDR3 has 13 residues. This CDR3 reads CASSSRSNQPQHF. Here the CDR3 DNA reads TGTGCCAGCAGCTCCCGGAGCAATCAGCCCCAGCATTTT. The variable domain in full, completed from reference TRBV11-2 and TRBJ1-5, reads EAGVAQSPRYKIIEKRQSVAFWCNPISGHATLYWYQQILGQGPKLLIQFQNNGVVDDSQLPKDRFSAERLKGVDSTLKIQPAKLEDSAVYLCASSSRSNQPQHFGDGTRLSIL.

V and J are TRBV9 and TRBJ1-2; no clear D. The germline gives CDR1 SGDLS, CDR2 YYNGEE. Trimming shortened V by 0 bases and J by 1 base, and 4 bases separated the two germline ends. The CDR3 runs 13 residues. Written as DNA, the CDR3 is TGTGCCAGCAGCGTAGGCGTTAACTATGGCTACACCTTC. Protein product: CASSVGVNYGYTF.

The V gene is TRBV10-3, the J gene TRBJ1-2, with unresolved D. CDR1 and CDR2 (germline): ENHRY, SYGVKD. Trimming took 0 bases from V and 2 from J, leaving 10 bases between them. The CDR3 has 15 residues. The CDR3 bases are TGTGCCATCAGTGAGTCGGGGAGAGTAAACTATGGCTACACCTTC. It is translated as CAISESGRVNYGYTF.

This chain connects TRBV6-6 to TRBJ2-1; D is ambiguous. Germline CDR1 is MNHNY and CDR2 is SVGAGI (reference sequence). V lost 5 bases to trimming and J lost 0 bases, with 14 bases between them. The CDR3 is 16 residues long. The CDR3 spells CASSALSESSYNEQFF. DNA of the CDR3: TGTGCCAGCAGTGCATTGAGTGAGAGCTCCTACAATGAGCAGTTCTTC.

This clone was seen just once. The rearrangement uses TRBV5-1 and TRBJ1-2; 7 positions match TRBD1. Unmatched junction bases numbered 2, after V lost 0 bases and J lost 3 bases. Germline CDR1 SGHRS, CDR2 YFSETQ. The CDR3 consists of 14 residues. The CDR3 spells CASSLEGADYGYTF. CDR3 DNA: TGCGCCAGCAGCTTGGAGGGGGCGGACTATGGCTACACCTTC.

The DNA of the CDR3 is TGTGCCAGCATCGACAGGGGCTCCTACAATGAGCAGTTCTTC. Protein product: CASIDRGSYNEQFF. This chain links TRBV28 with TRBJ2-1; 8 nucleotides align to TRBD1. J was trimmed by 0 bases and V by 7 bases; bases with no gene match: 2. Per the germline V gene, CDR1 is MDHEN and CDR2 is SYDVKM. The CDR3 is 14 residues long.

The sample holds a few counts of this clone. The chain joins TRBV30 to TRBJ2-2; TRBD1 might be the D (5 bases). CDR1 GTSNPN and CDR2 SVGIG come from the germline V gene (reference sequence). This CDR3 has 15 residues. Trimming left V 0 bases short and J 0 bases short, with 8 bases between. CDR3 DNA: TGTGCCTGGAGTGTAAGGGGCACGAACACCGGGGAGCTGTTTTTT. Translation: CAWSVRGTNTGELFF.

The genes are TRBV4-3 and TRBJ2-5, with D possibly TRBD1 on 5 matching bases. Trimming pared 0 bases from V and 5 bases from J, leaving 13 bases between. The length of the CDR3 is 15 residues. Germline V gene lookup returns CDR1 LGHNA and CDR2 YSLEER. DNA for the CDR3: TGCGCCAGCAGCCAAGATGGGGCCAATGGGGAGACCCAGTACTTC. Its translation is CASSQDGANGETQYF.

The chain has TRBV6-1 and TRBJ1-2; possibly TRBD1 for D (5 bases). This CDR3 region has 17 residues. Between the trimmed V and J ends, which lost 2 bases and 4 bases, there was a span of 20 bases. Looked up from germline, CDR1 is MNHNS and CDR2 is SASEGT. The CDR3 reads CASSERSGLQDGYGYTF. The CDR3 DNA is TGTGCCAGCAGTGAACGGTCAGGGCTCCAGGACGGCTATGGCTACACCTTC.

The chain combines TRBV5-4 with TRBJ1-2, with 8 bases that match TRBD1. Germline lookup yields CDR1 SGHNT and CDR2 YYREEE (reference sequence). The V and J ends lost 4 bases and 3 bases, in that order; junction bases with no gene match: 8. This CDR3 spans 15 amino acids. Here the CDR3 DNA reads TGTGCCAGCAGCCCGGGACAGGCGTCGTACTATGGCTACACCTTC. Translation: CASSPGQASYYGYTF.

The chain uses TRBV7-2 and TRBJ2-7, with a possible D match to TRBD2 (5 bases). The CDR3 is 15 residues long. Germline V gene data show CDR1 as SGHTA and CDR2 as FQGNSA. With 1 base removed from V and 7 bases from J, the gap between germline ends came to 17 bases. CDR3 bases: TGTGCCAGCAGCTTAGATCGGGATAGGTGGTATGAGCAGTACTTC. Translated, it gives CASSLDRDRWYEQYF. The entire variable domain, with the rest obtained from reference TRBV7-2 and TRBJ2-7, is as follows: GAGVSQSPSNKVTEKGKDVELRCDPISGHTALYWYRQSLGQGLEFLIYFQGNSAPDKSGLPSDRFSAERTGGSVSTLTIQRTQQEDSAVYLCASSLDRDRWYEQYFGPGTRLTVT.

This clone has just a few counts. This chain links TRBV5-1 with TRBJ2-3; a weak D match, TRBD2 (7 bases). V shed 2 bases and J shed 5 bases, with 18 bases lying between them. The CDR3 sequence is 16 residues long. Germline V gene sequence: CDR1 SGHRS, CDR2 YFSETQ. In DNA, the CDR3 is TGCGCCAGCAGCTTCCACAGGGAATTAGCGGGAGATACGCAGTATTTT. Translated: CASSFHRELAGDTQYF.

This chain joins TRBV7-8 and TRBJ2-6; D might be TRBD1 (6 bases). Germline V gives CDR1 SGHVS, CDR2 FQNEAQ. Trimming stripped 7 bases from V and 4 bases from J, with 14 bases between. The CDR3 covers 15 residues. CDR3 protein: CASILPGVGANVLTF. CDR3 nucleotide sequence: TGTGCCAGCATCCTTCCAGGGGTCGGGGCCAACGTCCTGACTTTC.

This chain uses TRBV7-2 with TRBJ2-5; 8 bases line up with TRBD2. The trim removed 5 bases at V and 5 bases at J, leaving 22 bases unmatched. The CDR3 runs 19 residues. The germline V gene encodes CDR1 SGHTA and CDR2 FQGNSA. The CDR3 spells CASSLLTTLGTRIWETQYF. CDR3 DNA sequence: TGTGCCAGCAGCCTCCTTACCACCCTCGGGACTAGGATTTGGGAGACCCAGTACTTC.

This chain joins TRBV7-2 and TRBJ1-1, with D maybe TRBD1 (5 bases). Per the germline V gene, CDR1 is SGHTA and CDR2 is FQGNSA. V shed 3 bases and J shed 3 bases, with 11 bases lying between them. This CDR3 has 14 residues. CDR3 bases: TGTGCCAGCAGCTTGTTCGGAGGGGACACTGAAGCTTTCTTT. This translates into CASSLFGGDTEAFF. Using reference TRBV7-2 and TRBJ1-1 for the parts outside the CDR3, the full variable domain is GAGVSQSPSNKVTEKGKDVELRCDPISGHTALYWYRQSLGQGLEFLIYFQGNSAPDKSGLPSDRFSAERTGGSVSTLTIQRTQQEDSAVYLCASSLFGGDTEAFFGQGTRLTVV.

This rearrangement joins TRBV18 to TRBJ1-2, with 9 bases lining up with TRBD1. The CDR3 sequence is 18 residues long. Germline V gene lookup returns CDR1 KGHSH and CDR2 LQKENI. J lost 0 bases, V lost 3 bases, and 11 bases had no gene match. This chain's CDR3 is CASSPRTGASLSNYGYTF. The CDR3 DNA reads as TGTGCCAGCTCACCTCGGACAGGGGCGAGCCTTTCTAACTATGGCTACACCTTC.